The 25 T cell receptor beta chains in this list originate from one sample, sequenced in a study of blood T cell repertoires in COVID-19. Assay: immunoSEQ multiplex PCR; the TCRdb copy retains only in-frame clones and omits some. Altogether some 150,000 clones are present, 80% to 85% being singletons, with the ten largest covering 7.5% to 8.5%. Sequenced sample: peripheral blood. Receptor source: a human donor in a cohort sampled during active COVID-19.

The chain uses TRBV6-1 and TRBJ2-1; tentatively, D is TRBD2 (6 bases). Trimming removed 3 bases at V and 11 bases at J, with 14 bases between. This CDR3 has 13 residues. The germline CDR1 and CDR2 sequences are MNHNS and SASEGT. This CDR3 is CASSEGGMLKQFF. Written as DNA, the CDR3 is TGTGCCAGCAGTGAGGGGGGTATGCTTAAGCAGTTCTTC.

This clone has just one count. The chain joins TRBV6-1 to TRBJ1-3; tentatively, D is TRBD1 (6 bases). The V end was cut by 3 bases, the J end by 2 bases, with 8 bases between. The CDR3 sequence is 14 residues long. Per germline, CDR1 MNHNS and CDR2 SASEGT. The CDR3 spells CASSDYRAGNTIYF. CDR3 DNA: TGTGCCAGCAGTGATTACAGGGCTGGAAACACCATATATTTT.

The genes are TRBV9 and TRBJ1-6; 8 bases align to TRBD1. The CDR3 is made up of 18 amino acids. The trim removed 5 bases at V and 0 bases at J, leaving 10 bases unmatched. The germline CDR1 and CDR2 sequences are SGDLS and YYNGEE. The CDR3 loop reads CASSRTGTGSSYNSPLHF. The CDR3 DNA sequence: TGTGCCAGCAGTAGAACAGGGACAGGAAGCTCCTATAATTCACCCCTCCACTTT.

The chain couples TRBV19 to TRBJ1-6, with 7 bases aligning to TRBD1. V lost 4 bases and J lost 6; bases outside the gene matches: 6. The CDR3 contains 15 residues. Germline V gene lookup returns CDR1 LNHDA and CDR2 SQIVND (reference sequence). The CDR3 region is CASSTTKGANSPLHF. In DNA form, the CDR3 reads TGTGCCAGTAGTACGACCAAGGGGGCTAATTCACCCCTCCACTTT.

This chain uses TRBV7-9 with TRBJ1-5; the match to TRBD1 covers 8 bases. The length of the CDR3 is 17 residues. The V and J ends lost 6 bases and 0 bases, in that order; junction bases with no gene match: 10. CDR1 and CDR2 from the germline V gene are SEHNR and FQNEAQ (reference sequence). The CDR3 nucleotides read TGTGCCAGCAGTTCCGGGACAGGACTCTATAGCAATCAGCCCCAGCATTTT. Residues: CASSSGTGLYSNQPQHF.

The chain employs TRBV6-6 and TRBJ1-6; 11 bases are a match to TRBD1. With V trimmed by 5 bases and J by 2 bases, 5 bases remained unmatched. The germline CDR1 and CDR2 sequences are MNHNY and SVGAGI (reference sequence). The CDR3 extends over 17 amino acids. The CDR3 DNA follows: TGTGCCAGCAGTCCAGGGACAGGGGGTCCCTATAATTCACCCCTCCACTTT. Translated: CASSPGTGGPYNSPLHF.

The rearrangement links TRBV28 to TRBJ2-1; D remains unclear. Germline CDR1 reads MDHEN; CDR2 reads SYDVKM. The V end was cut by 5 bases, the J end by 4 bases, with 12 bases between. CDR3 size: 14 residues. This CDR3 reads CASSLDTNYNEQFF. Here the CDR3 DNA reads TGTGCCAGCAGTCTCGACACGAATTACAATGAGCAGTTCTTC.

This rearrangement joins TRBV28 to TRBJ2-7, with 7 bases that match TRBD2. Trimming at V came to 6 bases and at J to 6 bases, leaving 8 bases not matched to a gene. CDR1 is MDHEN, CDR2 SYDVKM, per germline. The CDR3 loop spans 13 amino acids. The CDR3 loop is CASRGGVISEQYF. The DNA of the CDR3 is TGTGCCAGCAGGGGGGGGGTAATTTCCGAGCAGTACTTC.

The rearrangement uses TRBV12-3 or TRBV12-4 and TRBJ1-2, with a weak D call TRBD1 (5 bases). V was pared by 8 bases and J by 4 bases, with 14 bases between. The CDR3 is 13 amino acids. CDR3 protein: CASGTGVLYGYTF. CDR3 nucleotide sequence: TGTGCCAGCGGCACAGGCGTTCTCTATGGCTACACCTTC.

This clone was detected only once. The rearrangement joins TRBV4-1 to TRBJ1-2, with 12 bases matching TRBD1. Germline lookup yields CDR1 MGHRA and CDR2 YSYEKL. This CDR3 has 15 amino acids. Germline trimming cut 4 bases from V and 5 bases from J; bases unmatched to any gene: 5. CDR3 in DNA: TGCGCCAGCAGCCGGGGACAGGGGGCTGGGTATGGCTACACCTTC. The encoded protein is CASSRGQGAGYGYTF.

The gene calls are TRBV7-9 and TRBJ1-1; D uncertain. V was cut by 5 bases and J by 3 bases, with 13 bases left in between. The CDR3 has 14 amino acids. Per the germline V gene, CDR1 is SEHNR and CDR2 is FQNEAQ (reference sequence). CDR3 residues: CASSRVGVDTEAFF. The CDR3 region has the DNA TGTGCCAGCAGCCGGGTGGGAGTGGACACTGAAGCTTTCTTT.

The rearrangement joins TRBV5-4 to TRBJ1-3, with a tentative D call TRBD1 (5 bases). The germline V and J ends were trimmed by 0 bases and 0 bases, with 13 bases remaining between them. The CDR3 is 17 residues long. Germline V CDR1 and CDR2: SGHNT, YYREEE (reference sequence). In DNA form, the CDR3 reads TGTGCCAGCAGCTTGGTTGGGGGGACTACCTCTGGAAACACCATATATTTT. Translation: CASSLVGGTTSGNTIYF.

This clone has a handful of counts. The chain has TRBV5-1 and TRBJ1-6; D unresolved. Germline V CDR1 and CDR2: SGHRS, YFSETQ. The V end lost 0 bases, the J end lost 8 bases, and 6 bases lay between the germline ends. This CDR3 contains 13 residues. The CDR3 spells CASSLDSHSPLHF. CDR3 nucleotide sequence: TGCGCCAGCAGCTTGGACAGCCATTCACCCCTCCACTTT.

This clone was observed a single time. V gene TRBV7-9 combines with J gene TRBJ2-7, with unresolved D. V lost 4 bases and J 3 bases, leaving 13 bases between the germline ends. This CDR3 contains 14 residues. Germline V CDR1 and CDR2: SEHNR, FQNEAQ (reference sequence). The CDR3 nucleotides read TGTGCCAGCAGCTCACGGAACAGCCGCTACGAGCAGTACTTC. This encodes CASSSRNSRYEQYF.

This chain links TRBV14 with TRBJ2-2; maybe TRBD2 (6 bases). CDR1 and CDR2 from the germline V gene are SGHDN and FVKESK. Trimming left V 2 bases short and J 7 bases short, with 14 bases between. CDR3 length: 15 residues. The CDR3 DNA sequence: TGTGCCAGCAGCCAAAACCTAGGGAGGAGCGGGGAGCTGTTTTTT. It translates to CASSQNLGRSGELFF.

The V and J genes are TRBV11-2 and TRBJ1-5; D unresolved. The V end lost 0 bases, the J end lost 8 bases, and 14 bases lay between the germline ends. This CDR3 comprises 15 residues. Germline CDR1 reads SGHAT; CDR2 reads FQNNGV. The CDR3 is CASSLESGNGKPQHF. CDR3 sequence (DNA): TGTGCCAGCAGCTTAGAATCGGGGAATGGTAAGCCCCAGCATTTT.

This clone was detected only once. The chain uses TRBV7-9 and TRBJ2-1; 7 nucleotides align to TRBD1. The CDR3 sequence is 16 residues long. The V segment lost 1 base and the J segment 4 bases; nucleotides outside the gene matches: 7. The germline V gene encodes CDR1 SEHNR and CDR2 FQNEAQ (reference sequence). The CDR3 spells CASSLGKAGGYNEQFF. CDR3 bases: TGTGCCAGCAGCTTAGGGAAGGCAGGGGGATACAATGAGCAGTTCTTC.

This clone was counted a single time. V gene TRBV12-5 combines with J gene TRBJ1-1; D not resolved. The germline gives CDR1 LGHNT, CDR2 FRNRAP. V was clipped by 2 bases and J by 8 bases, with 12 bases between them. The CDR3 contains 13 residues. The CDR3 spells CASGLPTGIEAFF. The CDR3 DNA reads TGTGCTAGTGGTTTGCCTACCGGGATCGAAGCTTTCTTT.

The chain uses TRBV7-9 and TRBJ2-7; D is perhaps TRBD2 (5 bases). The V and J ends lost 4 bases and 6 bases respectively, with 10 bases between them. Per germline, CDR1 SEHNR and CDR2 FQNEAQ (reference sequence). The CDR3 is 12 residues long. For the CDR3, the DNA is TGTGCCAGCAGCTGGACTGGAGTCGAGCAGTACTTC. It yields the protein CASSWTGVEQYF.

The rearrangement joins TRBV5-4 to TRBJ2-5; 12 bases are shared with TRBD2. This CDR3 has 17 residues. With V trimmed by 0 bases and J by 10 bases, 13 bases remained unmatched. Germline V gene data show CDR1 as SGHNT and CDR2 as YYREEE (reference sequence). This chain's CDR3 is CASSLGGTSGSPGGQYF. In DNA, the CDR3 is TGTGCCAGCAGCTTGGGGGGGACTAGCGGGTCCCCCGGCGGCCAGTACTTC. Based on the CDR3 plus reference TRBV5-4 and TRBJ2-5, the full variable domain is ETGVTQSPTHLIKTRGQQVTLRCSSQSGHNTVSWYQQALGQGPQFIFQYYREEENGRGNFPPRFSGLQFPNYSSELNVNALELDDSALYLCASSLGGTSGSPGGQYFGPGTRLLVL.

This chain uses TRBV3-1 (or the pseudogene TRBV3-2) with TRBJ1-4; maybe TRBD1 (6 bases). CDR3 length: 13 amino acids. Per germline, CDR1 LGHDT and CDR2 YNNKEL (reference sequence). The V end lost 4 bases, the J end lost 10 bases, and 13 bases lay between the germline ends. CDR3 nucleotide sequence: TGTGCCAGCAGCCCCAAGGGGGGGGTAAAACTGTTTTTT. Its protein is CASSPKGGVKLFF.

The chain uses TRBV7-6 and TRBJ1-2; no firm D call. The CDR3 has 13 amino acids. Germline V gene data show CDR1 as SGHVS and CDR2 as FNYEAQ. V lost 1 base and J lost 8, with 11 bases in between. Written as DNA, the CDR3 is TGTGCCAGCAGCTTAGAGTCTTTCGGGGGCTACACCTTC. It specifies CASSLESFGGYTF.

V usage is TRBV11-2 and J usage is TRBJ2-4; maybe TRBD2 (5 bases). Trimming stripped 2 bases from V and 3 bases from J, with 14 bases between. CDR3 length equals 16 residues. CDR1 SGHAT and CDR2 FQNNGV come from the germline V gene. The CDR3 DNA sequence: TGTGCCAGCAGCTTATGGCCGGGGTCGGGCAAAAACATTCAGTACTTC. Protein sequence: CASSLWPGSGKNIQYF.

The chain couples TRBV28 to TRBJ1-4; D remains unclear. Trimming left V 3 bases short and J 8 bases short, with 13 bases between. Germline V CDR1 and CDR2: MDHEN, SYDVKM. The CDR3 is made up of 14 amino acids. The CDR3 sequence is CASSLGGIKEKLFF. DNA for the CDR3: TGTGCCAGCAGTTTGGGAGGGATTAAGGAAAAACTGTTTTTT.

CDR3 in amino acids: CASSEGGLGANNQPQHF. The CDR3 nucleotides read TGTGCCAGCAGTGAAGGTGGGCTGGGGGCCAACAATCAGCCCCAGCATTTT. The chain carries TRBV2 and TRBJ1-5, with D possibly TRBD1 on 6 matching bases. V dropped 1 base and J dropped 3 bases, with 16 bases sitting between them. Germline loops: CDR1 SNHLY, CDR2 FYNNEI. The CDR3 covers 17 residues.